This TCR beta chain originates from a study of T cell repertoires in cytomegalovirus infection. Study-level background: Based on public TCR beta signatures, there were indications of CMV infection and of a matching HLA type. Study-wide results and limits: HLA-C-restricted, CMV-specific TCR beta clonotypes were dominant ex vivo. Based on cumulative public TCR beta family frequency, carriers of CMV plus the relevant HLA were identified.

This clonotype was recorded a few times. What it recognizes is unknown. The junction had 7 bases not matched to a gene; V was cut back by 4 bases and J by 3 bases. From germline, CDR1 is LNHDA and CDR2 SQIVND (reference sequence). The CDR3 loop spans 15 amino acids. TCRdb re-derived calls from the reads in MiXCR, one entry per CDR3 protein. This sample yields 200,000 to 300,000 distinct CDR3 sequences, of which 9% to 15% are seen a single time; approximately 1.8% belongs to the top ten. Sample: PBMCs. The V gene is TRBV19, the J gene TRBJ1-1; 8 nucleotides line up with TRBD1. The sequence was collected from a human donor in good health (CMV status not recorded). Some clones in this sample may be carry-over from other donors' samples. This chain's CDR3 is CASSKRTGPDTEAFF. For the CDR3, the DNA is TGTGCCAGTAGTAAACGGACAGGGCCTGACACTGAAGCTTTCTTT.